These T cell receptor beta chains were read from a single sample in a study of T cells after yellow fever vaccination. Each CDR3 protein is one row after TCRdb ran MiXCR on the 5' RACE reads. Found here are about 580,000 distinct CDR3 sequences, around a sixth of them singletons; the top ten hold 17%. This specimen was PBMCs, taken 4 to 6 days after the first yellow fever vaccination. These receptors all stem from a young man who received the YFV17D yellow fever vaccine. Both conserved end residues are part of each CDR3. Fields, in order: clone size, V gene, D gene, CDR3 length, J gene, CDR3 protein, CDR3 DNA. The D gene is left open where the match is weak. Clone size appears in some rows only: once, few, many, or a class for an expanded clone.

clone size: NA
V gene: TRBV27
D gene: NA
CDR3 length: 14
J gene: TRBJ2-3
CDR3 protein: CASSLFSGSDTQYF
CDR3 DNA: TGTGCCAGCAGTTTATTTAGCGGTTCAGATACGCAGTATTTT

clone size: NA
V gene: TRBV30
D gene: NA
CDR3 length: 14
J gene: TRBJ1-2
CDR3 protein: CAWTLRGLPYGYTF
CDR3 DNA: TGTGCCTGGACTCTAAGGGGTCTCCCGTATGGCTACACCTTC

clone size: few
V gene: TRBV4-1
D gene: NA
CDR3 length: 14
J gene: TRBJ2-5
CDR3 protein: CASSQEDRKETQYF
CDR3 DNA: TGCGCCAGCAGCCAAGAAGACAGGAAAGAGACCCAGTACTTC

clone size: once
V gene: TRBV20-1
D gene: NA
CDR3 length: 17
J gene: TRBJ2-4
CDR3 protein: CSARGFAGRGAKNIQYF
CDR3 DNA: TGCAGTGCTAGGGGGTTCGCTGGCAGGGGAGCCAAAAACATTCAGTACTTC

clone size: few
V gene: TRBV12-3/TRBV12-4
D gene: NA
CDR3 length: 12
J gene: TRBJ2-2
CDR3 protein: CASTANTGELFF
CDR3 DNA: TGTGCCAGCACCGCGAACACCGGGGAGCTGTTTTTT

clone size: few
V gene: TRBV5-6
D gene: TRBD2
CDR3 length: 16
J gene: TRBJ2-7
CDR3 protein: CASSLVVRTRPYEQYF
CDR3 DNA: TGTGCCAGCAGCTTGGTGGTACGGACTAGGCCCTACGAGCAGTACTTC

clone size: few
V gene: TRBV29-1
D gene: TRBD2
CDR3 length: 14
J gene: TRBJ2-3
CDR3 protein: CSADGTSGGPAQYF
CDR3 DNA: TGCAGCGCCGACGGGACTAGCGGGGGTCCCGCGCAGTATTTT

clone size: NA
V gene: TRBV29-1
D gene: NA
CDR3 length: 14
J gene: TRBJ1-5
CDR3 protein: CSALGGGPNQPQHF
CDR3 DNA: TGCAGCGCCCTGGGAGGTGGCCCTAATCAGCCCCAGCATTTT

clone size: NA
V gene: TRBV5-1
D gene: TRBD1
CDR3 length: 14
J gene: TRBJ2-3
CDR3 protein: CASTGTGETDTQYF
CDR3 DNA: TGCGCCAGCACAGGGACAGGGGAAACAGATACGCAGTATTTT

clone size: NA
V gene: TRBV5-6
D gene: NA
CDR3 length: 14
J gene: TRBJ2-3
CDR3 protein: CASSLGPGEDTQYF
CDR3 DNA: TGTGCCAGCAGCTTGGGACCCGGGGAGGATACGCAGTATTTT

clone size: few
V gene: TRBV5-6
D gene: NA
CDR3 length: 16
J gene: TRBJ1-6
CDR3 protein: CASSFFSSSYNSPLHF
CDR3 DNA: TGTGCCAGCAGCTTTTTCAGCAGCTCCTATAATTCACCCCTCCACTTT

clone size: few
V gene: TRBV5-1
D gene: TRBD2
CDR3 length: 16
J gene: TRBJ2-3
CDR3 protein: CASSLKIAGRTDTQYF
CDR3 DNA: TGCGCCAGCAGCCTCAAAATAGCGGGGCGCACAGATACGCAGTATTTT

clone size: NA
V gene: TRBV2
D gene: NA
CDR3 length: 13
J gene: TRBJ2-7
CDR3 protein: CASRRAGTNEQYF
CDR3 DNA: TGTGCCAGCCGGCGTGCGGGGACGAACGAGCAGTACTTC

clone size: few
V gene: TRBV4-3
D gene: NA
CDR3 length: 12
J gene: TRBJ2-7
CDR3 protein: CASSQEGYEQYF
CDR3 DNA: TGCGCCAGCAGCCAAGAGGGCTACGAGCAGTACTTC

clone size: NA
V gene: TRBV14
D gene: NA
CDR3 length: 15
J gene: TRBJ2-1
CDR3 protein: CASSQGASSYNEQFF
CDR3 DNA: TGTGCCAGCAGCCAAGGGGCCAGCTCCTACAATGAGCAGTTCTTC

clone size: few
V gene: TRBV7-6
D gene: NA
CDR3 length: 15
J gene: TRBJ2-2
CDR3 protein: CASSSPAGVSGELFF
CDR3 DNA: TGTGCCAGCAGCTCCCCCGCCGGGGTATCCGGGGAGCTGTTTTTT

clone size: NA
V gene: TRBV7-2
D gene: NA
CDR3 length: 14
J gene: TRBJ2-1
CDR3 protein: CASSSLLGAKEQFF
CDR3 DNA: TGTGCCAGCAGCTCCCTCCTAGGGGCCAAGGAGCAGTTCTTC

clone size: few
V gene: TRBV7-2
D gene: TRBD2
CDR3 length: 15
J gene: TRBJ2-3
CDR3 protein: CASSLVPSGTDTQYF
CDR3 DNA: TGTGCCAGCAGCTTAGTCCCTAGCGGTACAGATACGCAGTATTTT

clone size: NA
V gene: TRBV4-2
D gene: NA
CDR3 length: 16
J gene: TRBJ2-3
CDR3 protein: CASSQIALSSTDTQYF
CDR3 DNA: TGCGCCAGCAGCCAAATTGCGCTGTCTAGCACAGATACGCAGTATTTT

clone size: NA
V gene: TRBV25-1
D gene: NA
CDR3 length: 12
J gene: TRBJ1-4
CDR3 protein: CASIGGGEKLFF
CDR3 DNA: TGTGCCTCCATCGGGGGCGGTGAAAAACTGTTTTTT

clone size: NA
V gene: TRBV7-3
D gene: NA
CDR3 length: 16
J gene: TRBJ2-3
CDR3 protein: CASSSTRATSTDTQYF
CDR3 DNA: TGTGCCAGCAGCTCCACTAGGGCTACTAGCACAGATACGCAGTATTTT

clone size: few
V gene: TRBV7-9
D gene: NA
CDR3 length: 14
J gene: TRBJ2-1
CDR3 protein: CASQGSTYYNEQFF
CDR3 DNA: TGTGCCTCCCAGGGGTCGACTTATTACAATGAGCAGTTCTTC

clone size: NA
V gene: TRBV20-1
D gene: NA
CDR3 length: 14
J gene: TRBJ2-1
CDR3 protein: CSARELSRGDEQFF
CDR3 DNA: TGCAGTGCTAGAGAATTGTCCCGGGGCGATGAGCAGTTCTTC

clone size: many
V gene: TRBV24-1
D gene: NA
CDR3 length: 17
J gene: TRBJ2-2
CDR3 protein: CATSDQGTRANTGELFF
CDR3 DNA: TGTGCCACCAGTGATCAGGGGACGAGAGCGAACACCGGGGAGCTGTTTTTT

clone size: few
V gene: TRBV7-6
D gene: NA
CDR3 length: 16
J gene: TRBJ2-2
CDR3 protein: CASTPQEVANTGELFF
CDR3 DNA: TGTGCCAGCACCCCACAGGAGGTCGCGAACACCGGGGAGCTGTTTTTT

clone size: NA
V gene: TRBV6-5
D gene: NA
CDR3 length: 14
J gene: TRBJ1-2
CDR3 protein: CASMSGTRVGGYTF
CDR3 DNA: TGTGCCTCGATGTCCGGGACACGAGTGGGAGGCTACACCTTC

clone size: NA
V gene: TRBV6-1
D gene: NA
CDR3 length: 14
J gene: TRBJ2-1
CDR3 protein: CASSPGWGANEQFF
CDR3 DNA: TGTGCCAGCAGCCCCGGGTGGGGGGCGAATGAGCAGTTCTTC

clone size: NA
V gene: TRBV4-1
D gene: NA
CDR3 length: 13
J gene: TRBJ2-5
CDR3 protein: CASSQVTRETQYF
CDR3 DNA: TGCGCCAGCAGCCAAGTAACTCGGGAGACCCAGTACTTC

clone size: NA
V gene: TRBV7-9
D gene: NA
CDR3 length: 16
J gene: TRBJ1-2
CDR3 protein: CASSLTSGVVGYGYTF
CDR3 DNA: TGTGCCAGCAGCTTAACTTCAGGGGTCGTGGGATATGGCTACACCTTC

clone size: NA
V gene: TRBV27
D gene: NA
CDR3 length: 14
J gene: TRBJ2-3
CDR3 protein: CASSWDSRHGTQYF
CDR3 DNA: TGTGCCAGCAGTTGGGATTCCCGGCATGGTACGCAGTATTTT

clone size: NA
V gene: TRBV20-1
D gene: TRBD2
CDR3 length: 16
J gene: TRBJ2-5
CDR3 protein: CCARDQGLAGQETQYF
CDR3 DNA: TGCTGTGCTAGAGATCAAGGCCTAGCGGGCCAAGAGACCCAGTACTTC

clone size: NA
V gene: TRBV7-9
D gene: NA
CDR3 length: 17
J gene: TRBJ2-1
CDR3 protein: CASSTRRTTTPGDEQFF
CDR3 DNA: TGTGCCAGCAGCACCAGAAGGACAACCACCCCGGGGGATGAGCAGTTCTTC

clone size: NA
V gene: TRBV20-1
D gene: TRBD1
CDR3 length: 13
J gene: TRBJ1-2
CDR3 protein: CSAPGTGFYGYTF
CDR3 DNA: TGCAGTGCGCCCGGGACAGGCTTTTATGGCTACACCTTC

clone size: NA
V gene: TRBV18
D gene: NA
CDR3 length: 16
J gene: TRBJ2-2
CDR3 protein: CASSPAVPANTGELFF
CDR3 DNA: TGTGCCAGCTCACCGGCAGTCCCCGCGAACACCGGGGAGCTGTTTTTT

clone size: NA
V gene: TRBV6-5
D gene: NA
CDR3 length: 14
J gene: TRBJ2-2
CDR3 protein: CASSYETYGGELFF
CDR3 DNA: TGTGCCAGCAGTTACGAAACGTATGGCGGGGAGCTGTTTTTT

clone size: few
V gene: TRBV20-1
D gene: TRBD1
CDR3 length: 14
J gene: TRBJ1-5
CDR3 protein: CSTTRDRGNQPQHF
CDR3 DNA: TGCAGTACAACCCGCGACAGGGGCAATCAGCCCCAGCATTTT

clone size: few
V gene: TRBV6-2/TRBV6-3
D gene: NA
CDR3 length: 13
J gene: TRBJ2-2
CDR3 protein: CASSHRGAGELFF
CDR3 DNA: TGTGCCAGCAGTCATAGGGGAGCCGGGGAGCTGTTTTTT

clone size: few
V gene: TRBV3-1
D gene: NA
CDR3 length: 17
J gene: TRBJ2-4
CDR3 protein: CASSQVEGLAPANIQYF
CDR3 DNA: TGTGCCAGCAGCCAAGTGGAGGGGCTCGCCCCGGCGAACATTCAGTACTTC

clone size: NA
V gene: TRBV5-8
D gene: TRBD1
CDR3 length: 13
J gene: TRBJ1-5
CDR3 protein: CASSITGDQPQHF
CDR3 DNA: TGTGCCAGCAGTATCACAGGGGATCAGCCCCAGCATTTT

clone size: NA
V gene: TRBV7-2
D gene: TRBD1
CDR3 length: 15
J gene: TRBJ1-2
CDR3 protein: CASSPRTGDTYGYTF
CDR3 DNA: TGTGCCAGCAGCCCCAGGACAGGGGATACCTATGGCTACACCTTC

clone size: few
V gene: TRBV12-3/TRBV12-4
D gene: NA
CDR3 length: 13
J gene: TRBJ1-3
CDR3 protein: CASGRASGNTIYF
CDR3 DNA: TGTGCCAGCGGCCGGGCCTCTGGAAACACCATATATTTT

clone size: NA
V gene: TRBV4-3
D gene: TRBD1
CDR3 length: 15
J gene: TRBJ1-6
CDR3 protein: CASSPRGQINSPLHF
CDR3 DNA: TGCGCCAGCAGCCCTCGGGGACAGATTAATTCACCCCTCCACTTT

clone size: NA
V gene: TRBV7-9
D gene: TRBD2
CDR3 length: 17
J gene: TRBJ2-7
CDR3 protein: CASSSTWTSGVSYEQYF
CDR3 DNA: TGTGCCAGCAGCTCAACCTGGACTAGCGGGGTTTCCTACGAGCAGTACTTC

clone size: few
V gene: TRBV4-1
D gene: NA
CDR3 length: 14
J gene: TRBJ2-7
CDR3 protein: CASSQDWGVYEQYF
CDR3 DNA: TGCGCCAGCAGCCAAGATTGGGGGGTTTACGAGCAGTACTTC

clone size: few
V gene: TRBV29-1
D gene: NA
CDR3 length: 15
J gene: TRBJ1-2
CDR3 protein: CSVDTPGPRNYGYTF
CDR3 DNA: TGCAGCGTAGATACTCCGGGACCCCGCAACTATGGCTACACCTTC

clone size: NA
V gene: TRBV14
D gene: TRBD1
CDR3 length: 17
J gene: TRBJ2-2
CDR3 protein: CASSQDIEGAWTGELFF
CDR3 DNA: TGTGCCAGCAGCCAAGATATTGAGGGGGCGTGGACCGGGGAGCTGTTTTTT

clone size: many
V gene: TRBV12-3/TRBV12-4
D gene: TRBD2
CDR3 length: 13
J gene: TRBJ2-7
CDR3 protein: CASRQAGGREQYF
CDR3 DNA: TGTGCCAGCAGACAGGCGGGGGGGCGTGAGCAGTACTTC

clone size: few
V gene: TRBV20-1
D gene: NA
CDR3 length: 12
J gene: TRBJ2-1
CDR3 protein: CSASLQGNEQFF
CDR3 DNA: TGCAGTGCTAGTTTACAGGGCAATGAGCAGTTCTTC

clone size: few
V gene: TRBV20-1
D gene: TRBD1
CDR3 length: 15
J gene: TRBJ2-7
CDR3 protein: CSAPLPTGGMYEQYF
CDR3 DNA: TGCAGTGCTCCCCTACCGACAGGGGGCATGTACGAGCAGTACTTC

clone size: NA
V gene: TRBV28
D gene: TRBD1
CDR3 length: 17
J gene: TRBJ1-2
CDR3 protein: CASSSTSPGQGAGGYTF
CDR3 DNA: TGTGCCAGCAGTTCGACGTCACCGGGACAGGGGGCGGGGGGCTACACCTTC

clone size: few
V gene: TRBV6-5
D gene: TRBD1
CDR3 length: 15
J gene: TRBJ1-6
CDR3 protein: CASSYLTGVNSPLHF
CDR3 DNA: TGTGCCAGCAGTTACCTTACAGGGGTCAATTCACCCCTCCACTTT

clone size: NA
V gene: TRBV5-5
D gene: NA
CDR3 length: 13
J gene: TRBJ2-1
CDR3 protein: CASSSGEYNEQFF
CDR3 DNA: TGTGCCAGCAGCTCGGGGGAATACAATGAGCAGTTCTTC

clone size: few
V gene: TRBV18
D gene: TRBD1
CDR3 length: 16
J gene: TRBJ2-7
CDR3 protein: CASSPPPGTGAYEQYF
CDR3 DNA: TGTGCCAGCTCACCACCCCCCGGGACAGGGGCCTACGAGCAGTACTTC

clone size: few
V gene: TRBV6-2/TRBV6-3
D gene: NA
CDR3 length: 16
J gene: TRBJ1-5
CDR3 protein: CASRPPTGRGRQPQHF
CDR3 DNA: TGTGCCAGCAGACCCCCCACCGGACGGGGCCGTCAGCCCCAGCATTTT

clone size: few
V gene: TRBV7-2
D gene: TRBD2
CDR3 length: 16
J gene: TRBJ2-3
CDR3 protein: CASSLAMLAATDTQYF
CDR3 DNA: TGTGCCAGCAGCTTAGCGATGCTAGCGGCCACAGATACGCAGTATTTT

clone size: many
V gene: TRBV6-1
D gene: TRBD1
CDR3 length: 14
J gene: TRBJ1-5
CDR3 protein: CASSQGDSNQPQHF
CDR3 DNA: TGTGCCAGCAGCCAGGGGGATAGCAATCAGCCCCAGCATTTT

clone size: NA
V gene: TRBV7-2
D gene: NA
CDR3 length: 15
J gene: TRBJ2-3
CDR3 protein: CASRFRAASTDTQYF
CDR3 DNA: TGTGCCAGCAGGTTTAGAGCGGCTAGCACAGATACGCAGTATTTT

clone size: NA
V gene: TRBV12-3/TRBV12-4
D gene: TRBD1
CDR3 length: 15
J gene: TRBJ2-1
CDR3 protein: CASRERTGGRYEQFF
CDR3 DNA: TGTGCCAGCAGGGAGAGGACAGGGGGCAGGTATGAGCAGTTCTTC

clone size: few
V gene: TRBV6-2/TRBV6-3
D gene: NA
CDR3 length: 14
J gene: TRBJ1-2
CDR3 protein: CASSYFAAFYGYTF
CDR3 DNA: TGTGCCAGCAGTTACTTTGCGGCTTTCTATGGCTACACCTTC

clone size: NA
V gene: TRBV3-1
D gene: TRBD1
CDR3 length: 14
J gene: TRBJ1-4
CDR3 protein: CASSQAQGARKLFF
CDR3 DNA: TGTGCCAGCAGCCAAGCACAGGGGGCGCGGAAACTGTTTTTT